Below, 22 T cell receptor beta chains from the same sample are listed, as sequenced in a study of T cells in Graves' hyperthyroidism and ophthalmopathy. TCR beta CDR3 sequences were amplified from RNA transcripts. TCR CDR3 underwent first-round RT-PCR with the HTBI primer set. TCRdb recomputed calls from the multiplex PCR reads with MiXCR, one row per CDR3 protein. The table has roughly 800,000 distinct CDR3 sequences, around 39% seen once; the top ten hold 8.9%. What was sequenced was blood. These receptors were obtained from a man aged 18 to 30 with Graves' hyperthyroidism.

The genes are TRBV7-8 and TRBJ1-3; D uncertain. Germline CDR1 is SGHVS and CDR2 is FQNEAQ. Trimming pared 1 base from V and 3 bases from J, leaving 10 bases between. The CDR3 is 15 residues long. The CDR3 reads CASSLVLGYGNTIYF. The CDR3 DNA reads TGTGCCAGCAGCTTAGTTTTGGGATATGGAAACACCATATATTTT.

This clonotype was observed many times. CDR3 region: CSVENQNTEAFF. The CDR3 DNA is TGCAGCGTTGAAAACCAGAACACTGAAGCTTTCTTT. The chain uses TRBV29-1 and TRBJ1-1, with no clear D. Per the germline V gene, CDR1 is SQVTM and CDR2 is ANQGSEA. Trimming stripped 2 bases from V and 1 base from J, with 5 bases between. CDR3 length: 12 residues.

At least ten counts were recorded for this clonotype. The CDR3 here is CASSARTMNTEAFF. The CDR3 bases are TGTGCCAGCAGCGCCCGGACGATGAACACTGAAGCTTTCTTT. This rearrangement joins TRBV7-2 to TRBJ1-1; the D is unclear. With 5 bases removed from V and 0 bases from J, the gap between germline ends came to 10 bases. The CDR3 is 14 residues long. Germline lookup yields CDR1 SGHTA and CDR2 FQGNSA.

About this clonotype itself: One base away lies a much larger clone, so this may be a sequencing read error. The rearrangement links TRBV6-5 to TRBJ1-6, with unresolved D. CDR3 size: 13 residues. CDR1 MNHEY and CDR2 SVGAGI come from the germline V gene. V was clipped by 5 bases and J by 7 bases, with 9 bases between them. CDR3 coding DNA: TGTGCCAGCAGTGAGGGTAGAAATTCACCCCTCCACTTT. Amino acid sequence: CASSEGRNSPLHF.

This clonotype was seen ten or more times. The J gene is TRBJ2-7, the V gene TRBV12-3 or TRBV12-4, with D uncertain. The germline V and J ends were trimmed by 3 bases and 4 bases, with 7 bases remaining between them. The CDR3 runs 12 residues. CDR3: CASSLLPYEQYF. For the CDR3, the DNA is TGTGCCAGCAGTTTGCTACCATACGAGCAGTACTTC.

The chain combines TRBV25-1 with TRBJ1-2; 8 bases align to TRBD1. Germline V CDR1 and CDR2: MGHDK, SYGVNS. V lost 6 bases, J lost 8 bases, and 2 bases stayed unmatched. This CDR3 region has 11 residues. CDR3: CASSWDRGYTF. In DNA form, the CDR3 reads TGTGCCAGCAGCTGGGACAGGGGCTACACCTTC.

This clonotype was observed a few times. The V and J genes are TRBV7-9 and TRBJ1-4, with a possible D match to TRBD1 (6 bases). V lost 6 bases to trimming and J lost 3 bases, with 20 bases between them. The CDR3 loop spans 17 amino acids. Germline lookup yields CDR1 SEHNR and CDR2 FQNEAQ (reference sequence). The CDR3 DNA reads as TGTGCCAGCAGTCTAAGTTTTGCTGGGGGCGCTAATGAAAAACTGTTTTTT. It specifies CASSLSFAGGANEKLFF.

On this clonotype: At one end the junction does not follow the germline gene, possibly because of a read error. The rearrangement uses TRBV19 and TRBJ1-6; D call uncertain. Germline CDR1 is LNHDA and CDR2 is SQIVND (reference sequence). The CDR3 loop spans 12 amino acids. The CDR3 DNA sequence: TGTGCCAGTAGTATTGGGAATTCACCCCCCCACTTT. It translates to CASSIGNSPPHF.

The chain couples TRBV5-1 to TRBJ1-1, with TRBD1 matching 7 bases. Germline loops: CDR1 SGHRS, CDR2 YFSETQ. The V and J ends lost 0 bases and 1 base, in that order; junction bases with no gene match: 12. This CDR3 region has 18 residues. The CDR3 sequence: CASSLEGTAIWGNTEAFF. CDR3 coding DNA: TGCGCCAGCAGCTTGGAGGGGACAGCCATTTGGGGGAACACTGAAGCTTTCTTT.

About this clonotype: The junction does not match germline at one end; this may be a read error. This sequence joins TRBV14 and TRBJ1-1; a possible D gene is TRBD1 (5 bases). Germline values: CDR1 SGHDN, CDR2 FVKESK. The CDR3 contains 14 residues. The CDR3 is CASGQEGWDDKAFF. The CDR3 DNA follows: TGTGCCAGCGGCCAAGAGGGTTGGGACGACAAAGCTTTCTTT.

The V gene is TRBV7-8, the J gene TRBJ2-5, with a possible D match to TRBD1 (5 bases). Germline V gene data show CDR1 as SGHVS and CDR2 as FQNEAQ. This CDR3 is built from 13 residues. The ends were cut back, 4 bases at V and 3 bases at J, with 9 bases in the middle. As DNA, the CDR3 is TGTGCCAGCAGCTGGGGCGCTAAAGAGACCCAGTACTTC. Its translation is CASSWGAKETQYF.

This sequence joins TRBV5-6 and TRBJ2-5; D might be TRBD1 or TRBD2, each matching 7 bases. This CDR3 has 17 amino acids. Germline-derived CDR1 and CDR2 are SGHDT and YYEEEE. With 4 bases removed from V and 3 bases from J, the gap between germline ends came to 22 bases. The CDR3 sequence: CASSLTRQGGGKETQYF. CDR3 DNA: TGTGCCAGCAGCCTTACCCGACAGGGCGGGGGAAAAGAGACCCAGTACTTC.

This clonotype was counted a few times. The rearrangement joins TRBV27 to TRBJ2-7; D is undetermined. Trimming pared 5 bases from V and 0 bases from J, leaving 11 bases between. CDR1 is MNHEY, CDR2 SMNVEV, per germline (reference sequence). The CDR3 sequence is 14 residues long. In DNA, the CDR3 is TGTGCCAGCAGTACCGACACCAGCTCCTACGAGCAGTACTTC. This gives the protein CASSTDTSSYEQYF.

The CDR3 DNA is TGCAGCGCCCGACGGGGAGGAGAGGAAAAACTGTTTTTT. Protein: CSARRGGEEKLFF. The chain combines TRBV29-1 with TRBJ1-4; the D is unclear. The germline V and J ends were trimmed by 7 bases and 8 bases, with 17 bases remaining between them. Germline V lookup: CDR1 SQVTM, CDR2 ANQGSEA. CDR3 length: 13 amino acids.

This clonotype was found once. V is TRBV7-8 and J is TRBJ1-1; no firm D call. Germline-derived CDR1 and CDR2 are SGHVS and FQNEAQ. CDR3 length: 15 amino acids. V was pared by 2 bases and J by 2 bases, with 12 bases between. CDR3 protein: CASSLSPWTNTEAFF. For the CDR3, the DNA is TGTGCCAGCAGCTTATCTCCATGGACTAACACTGAAGCTTTCTTT.

This chain links TRBV5-1 with TRBJ1-1; D gene ambiguous. The V and J ends lost 3 bases and 6 bases respectively, with 12 bases between them. Per germline, CDR1 SGHRS and CDR2 YFSETQ. CDR3 size: 13 residues. The CDR3 DNA follows: TGCGCCAGCAGCTGGGTAACCGGGGCTGAAGCTTTCTTT. It is translated as CASSWVTGAEAFF.

Regarding this clonotype: This is likely a read error, given that the CDR3 carries no conserved phenylalanine or tryptophan at its end. The chain employs TRBV7-3 and TRBJ1-2; D is possibly TRBD1 (6 bases). V was trimmed by 6 bases and J by 0 bases, leaving 14 bases between them. CDR3 length equals 15 residues. CDR1 is SGHTA and CDR2 is FQGTGA in the germline V gene. The CDR3 coding sequence is TGTGCCAGCAGATATTACAGGGTGCCTAACTATGGCTACACCTCC. Its protein is CASRYYRVPNYGYTS.

Remarks on this clonotype: A much more abundant neighbour one base away suggests this may be a read error. V is TRBV12-3 or TRBV12-4 and J is TRBJ1-2; a possible D gene is TRBD1 (5 bases). V lost 6 bases and J 0 bases, leaving 14 bases between the germline ends. The CDR3 is 15 residues long. Here the CDR3 reads CASRDDSGTNYGYTF. In DNA, the CDR3 is TGTGCCAGCAGGGATGACAGTGGGACTAACTATGGCTACACCTTC.

This clonotype has a count of ten or more. The V gene is TRBV7-3, the J gene TRBJ1-6; D unresolved. Trimming stripped 2 bases from V and 5 bases from J, with 7 bases between. The CDR3 is made up of 14 amino acids. CDR1 SGHTA and CDR2 FQGTGA come from the germline V gene. CDR3 sequence reads: CASSLEADNSPLHF. DNA for the CDR3: TGTGCCAGCAGCTTAGAAGCGGATAATTCACCCCTCCACTTT. The full variable domain, rest sourced from reference TRBV7-3 and TRBJ1-6, is GAGVSQTPSNKVTEKGKYVELRCDPISGHTALYWYRQSLGQGPEFLIYFQGTGAADDSGLPNDRFFAVRPEGSVSTLKIQRTERGDSAVYLCASSLEADNSPLHFGNGTRLTVT.

This clonotype was counted many times. The gene calls are TRBV10-3 and TRBJ1-3, with D possibly matching TRBD1 (5 bases). There are 16 residues in the CDR3. Trimming stripped 4 bases from V and 0 bases from J, with 13 bases between. The germline CDR1 and CDR2 sequences are ENHRY and SYGVKD. The CDR3 sequence: CAISGGTPGSGNTIYF. CDR3 nucleotide sequence: TGTGCCATCAGTGGCGGGACGCCTGGCTCTGGAAACACCATATATTTT.

The V and J genes are TRBV12-3 or TRBV12-4 and TRBJ2-5; maybe TRBD2 (6 bases). This CDR3 spans 14 amino acids. V was shortened by 3 bases and J by 4 bases, with 12 bases between the two germline ends. The CDR3 loop reads CASSFEGTRETQYF. The CDR3 DNA follows: TGTGCCAGCAGTTTTGAGGGGACTCGAGAGACCCAGTACTTC.

As for this clonotype: A read error is possible here, since a much larger clone lies one base away. The chain uses TRBV11-2 and TRBJ2-7; no clear D. The CDR3 has 11 amino acids. Per germline, CDR1 SGHAT and CDR2 FQNNGV. V shed 6 bases and J shed 6 bases, with 9 bases lying between them. The CDR3 sequence: CASREGGEQYF. The CDR3 DNA follows: TGTGCCAGCAGGGAAGGTGGCGAGCAGTACTTC.